The clone carrying this T cell receptor beta chain has a single count. Its matching antigen is unknown. The ends were cut back, 6 bases at V and 1 base at J, with 13 bases in the middle. Germline CDR1 reads SGHNT; CDR2 reads YYREEE (reference sequence). The CDR3 has 14 amino acids. This entry comes from a study of cytomegalovirus exposure and HLA in healthy donors. Regarding the study as a whole: The classifier was said to identify cytomegalovirus status with high specificity and sensitivity. In a later analysis, several top co-occurrence clusters appeared linked to parvovirus B19, influenza, CMV and Epstein-Barr virus.

The study ran its PCR with 60 Vbeta and 13 Jbeta primers. Authors' analysis steps: An analysis that came later counted some 81 million unique TCR beta chains, around 10 million shared. Data came from immunoSEQ multiplex PCR; TCRdb stores just in-frame clones and leaves some out. That table supplies the V and J calls and clone size; D and trimming were determined from the DNA. There are over 150,000 clones in the sample; approximately 80% occur only once, and about 4.3% lies in the top ten. This clonotype was obtained from a man aged 25-45 years in good health and CMV-seronegative. Sequencing was carried out using PBMCs. The J gene is TRBJ1-2, the V gene TRBV5-4, with D uncertain. Here the CDR3 reads CASTPTTSNYGYTF. The CDR3 DNA reads TGTGCCAGCACTCCTACGACAAGTAACTATGGCTACACCTTC.